The 5 T cell receptor beta chains below were found in one sample sequenced in a study of T-cell reconstitution after alpha-beta-depleted transplantation in children (dated by TCRdb to 2016 to 2018). Receptor libraries were prepared by PCR. Sequencing relied on an Illumina HiSeq 2500. Molecular barcoding was employed in the preparation of TCR libraries, with unique molecular identifiers being used to normalize TCRbeta repertoire quantification. TCRdb reprocessing: public reads trimmed at Q25 with fastp, clones called with MiXCR, in-frame beta chains kept. Every CDR3 protein is listed once, alongside the most common genes and DNA of its rows. Counted in this sample were approximately 520,000 distinct CDR3 sequences; approximately 29% of them appeared once. Approximately 2.3% of the sample rests with the top ten. The source was PBMCs from the stem cell graft donor, collected from the stem cell graft. The receptors originated from a human donor who donated a stem cell graft to a child with aplastic anemia.

The chain uses TRBV6-2 or TRBV6-3 and TRBJ2-4; TRBD1 matches 8 bases. The ends lost 5 bases at V and 0 bases at J; junction bases unmatched: 3. CDR3 length equals 15 residues. Germline loops: CDR1 MNHEY, CDR2 SVGEGT. CDR3 sequence (DNA): TGTGCCAGCAGTCGGACAGGGTTAGCCAAAAACATTCAGTACTTC. As protein: CASSRTGLAKNIQYF.

The chain employs TRBV3-1 and TRBJ1-3, with no clear D. Trimming pared 1 base from V and 0 bases from J, leaving 10 bases between. Germline CDR1 is LGHDT and CDR2 is YNNKEL (reference sequence). The CDR3 has 16 amino acids. In DNA form, the CDR3 reads TGTGCCAGCAGCCAAGTATACGTTTTCTCTGGAAACACCATATATTTT. This translates into CASSQVYVFSGNTIYF.

This clonotype was seen a few times. The V gene is TRBV7-2, the J gene TRBJ2-7, with 9 bases aligning to TRBD2. Germline V CDR1 and CDR2: SGHTA, FQGNSA. The CDR3 runs to 17 residues. Losses at the gene ends were 1 base for V and 4 bases for J; bases not matched to a gene: 11. CDR3 bases: TGTGCCAGCAGCTTAGGCGTGCGGGAGGGCCGGATTTACGAGCAGTACGTC. This translates into CASSLGVREGRIYEQYV.

J is TRBJ2-7 and V is TRBV4-1; 10 nucleotides match TRBD2. J gave up 7 bases and V 0 bases, and 9 bases lay outside the gene matches. The CDR3 extends over 16 amino acids. Germline assignment: CDR1 MGHRA and CDR2 YSYEKL. The CDR3 reads CASSQDPSGRAGEQYV. In DNA form, the CDR3 reads TGCGCCAGCAGCCAAGATCCCAGCGGGAGGGCCGGTGAGCAGTACGTC.

CDR3 bases: TGCGCCAGCAGCCAAGAGACAGGGGCCCTCTTTTCACCCCTCCACTTT. Protein sequence: CASSQETGALFSPLHF. The chain is built from TRBV4-3 and TRBJ1-6; 8 nucleotides line up with TRBD1. The J segment lost 9 bases and the V segment lost 0 bases, leaving 7 bases of the junction unmatched. This CDR3 region has 16 residues. Germline values: CDR1 LGHNA, CDR2 YSLEER.